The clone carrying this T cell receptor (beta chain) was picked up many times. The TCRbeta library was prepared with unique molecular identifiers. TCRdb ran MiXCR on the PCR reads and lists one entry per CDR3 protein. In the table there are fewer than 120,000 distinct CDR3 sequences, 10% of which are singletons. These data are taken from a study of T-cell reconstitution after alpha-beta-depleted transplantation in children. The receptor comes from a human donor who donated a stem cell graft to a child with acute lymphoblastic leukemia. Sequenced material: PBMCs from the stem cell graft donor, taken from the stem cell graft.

CDR3 sequence: CSAASGALAAQPYNEQFF. The CDR3, as DNA: TGCAGTGCTGCTAGCGGGGCGTTGGCGGCTCAACCCTACAATGAGCAGTTCTTC. The chain recombines TRBV20-1 with TRBJ2-1; 9 bases line up with TRBD2. The CDR3 spans 18 residues. Trimming cost V 5 bases and J 2 bases; bases outside gene matches: 16. Germline V gene sequence: CDR1 DFQATT, CDR2 SNEGSKA (reference sequence).